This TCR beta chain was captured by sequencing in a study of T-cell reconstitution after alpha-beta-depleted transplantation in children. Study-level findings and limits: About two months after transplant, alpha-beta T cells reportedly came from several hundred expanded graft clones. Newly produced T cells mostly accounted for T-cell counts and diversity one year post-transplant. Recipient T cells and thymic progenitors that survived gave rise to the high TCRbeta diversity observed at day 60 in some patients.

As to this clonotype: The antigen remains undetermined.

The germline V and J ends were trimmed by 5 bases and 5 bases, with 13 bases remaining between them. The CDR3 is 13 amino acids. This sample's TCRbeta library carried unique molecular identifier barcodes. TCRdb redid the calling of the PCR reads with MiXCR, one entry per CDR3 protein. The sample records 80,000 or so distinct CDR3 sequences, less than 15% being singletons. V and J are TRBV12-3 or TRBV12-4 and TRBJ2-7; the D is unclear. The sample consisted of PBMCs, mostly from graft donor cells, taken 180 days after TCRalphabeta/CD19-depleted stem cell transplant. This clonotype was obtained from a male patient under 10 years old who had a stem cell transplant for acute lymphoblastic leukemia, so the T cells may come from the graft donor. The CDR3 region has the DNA TGTGCCAGCAGTAACACCCATAGGAACGAGCAGTACTTC. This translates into CASSNTHRNEQYF.